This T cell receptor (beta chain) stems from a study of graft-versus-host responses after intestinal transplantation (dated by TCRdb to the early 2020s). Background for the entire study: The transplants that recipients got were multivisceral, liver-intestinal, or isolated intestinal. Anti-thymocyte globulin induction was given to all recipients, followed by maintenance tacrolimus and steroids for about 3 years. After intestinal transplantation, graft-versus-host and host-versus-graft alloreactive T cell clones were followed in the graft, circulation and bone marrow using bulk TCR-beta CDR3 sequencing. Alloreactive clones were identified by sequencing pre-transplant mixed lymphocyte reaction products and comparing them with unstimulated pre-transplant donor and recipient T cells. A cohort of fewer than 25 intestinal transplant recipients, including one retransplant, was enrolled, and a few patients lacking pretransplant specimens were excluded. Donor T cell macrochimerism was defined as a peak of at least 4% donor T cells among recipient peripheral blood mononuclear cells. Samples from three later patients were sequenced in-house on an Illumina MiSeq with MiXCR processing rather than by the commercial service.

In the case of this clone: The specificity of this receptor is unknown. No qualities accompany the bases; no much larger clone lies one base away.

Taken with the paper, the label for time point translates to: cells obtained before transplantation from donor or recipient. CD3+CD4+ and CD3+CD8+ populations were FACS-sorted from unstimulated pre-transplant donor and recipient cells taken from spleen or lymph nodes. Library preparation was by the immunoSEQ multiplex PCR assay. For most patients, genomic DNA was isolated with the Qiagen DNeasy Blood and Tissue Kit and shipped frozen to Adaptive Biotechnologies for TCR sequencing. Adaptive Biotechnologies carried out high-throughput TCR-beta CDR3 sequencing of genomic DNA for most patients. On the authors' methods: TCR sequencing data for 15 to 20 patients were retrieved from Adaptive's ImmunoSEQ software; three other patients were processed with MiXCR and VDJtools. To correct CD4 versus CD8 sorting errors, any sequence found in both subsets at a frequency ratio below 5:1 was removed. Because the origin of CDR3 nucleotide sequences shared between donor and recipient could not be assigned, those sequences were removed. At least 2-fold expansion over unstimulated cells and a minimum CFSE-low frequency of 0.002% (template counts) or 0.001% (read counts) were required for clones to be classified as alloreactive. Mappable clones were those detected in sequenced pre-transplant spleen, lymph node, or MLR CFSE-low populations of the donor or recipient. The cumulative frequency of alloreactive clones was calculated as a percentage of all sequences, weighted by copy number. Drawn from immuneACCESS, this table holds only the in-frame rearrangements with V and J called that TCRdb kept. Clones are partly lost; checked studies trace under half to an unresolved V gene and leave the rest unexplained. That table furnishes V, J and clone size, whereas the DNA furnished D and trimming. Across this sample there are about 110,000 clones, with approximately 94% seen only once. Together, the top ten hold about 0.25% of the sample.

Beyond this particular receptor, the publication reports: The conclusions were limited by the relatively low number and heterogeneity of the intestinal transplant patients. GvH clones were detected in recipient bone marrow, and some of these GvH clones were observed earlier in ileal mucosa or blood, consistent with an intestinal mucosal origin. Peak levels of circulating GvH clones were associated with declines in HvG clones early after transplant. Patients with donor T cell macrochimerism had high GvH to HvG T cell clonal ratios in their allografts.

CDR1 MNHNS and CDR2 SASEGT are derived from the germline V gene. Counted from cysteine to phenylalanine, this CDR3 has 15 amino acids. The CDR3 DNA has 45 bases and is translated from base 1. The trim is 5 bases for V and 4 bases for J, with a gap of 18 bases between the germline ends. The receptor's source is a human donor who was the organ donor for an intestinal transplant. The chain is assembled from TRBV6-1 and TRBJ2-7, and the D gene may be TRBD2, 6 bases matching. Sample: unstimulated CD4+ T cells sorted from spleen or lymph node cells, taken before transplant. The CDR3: CASSWTFGGLYEQYF. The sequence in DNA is TGTGCCAGCAGTTGGACATTCGGAGGGTTATACGAGCAGTACTTC.